The T cell receptor beta chain under discussion was sequenced for a study of metastatic and nonmetastatic thyroid tumors. Study-wide background: Comparative analysis of repertoires was undertaken across blood and tumor or nodule tissue obtained from malignant and benign thyroid patients.

In the case of this clone: A read error is likely, as this CDR3 ends without the conserved phenylalanine or tryptophan.

TCRdb recomputed clones from the PCR reads via MiXCR. The repertoire consists of tens of thousands of clones, with about a quarter occurring once and the leading ten covering around 5.4%. Germline V gene data show CDR1 as LNHNV and CDR2 as YYDKDF (reference sequence). The CDR3 sequence is 13 residues long. V shed 4 bases, J shed 4 bases, and the junction held 3 bases outside the gene matches. Not a single patient had been given any form of treatment at any point before undergoing thyroid surgery. The sample comprised tumor tissue. This chain connects TRBV15 to TRBJ2-5, with TRBD1 matching over 7 bases. This receptor was identified in a female donor with papillary thyroid cancer or a benign thyroid nodule (not recorded which). Some clones in this sample may be carry-over from other donors' samples. The CDR3 DNA follows: TGTGCCACCAGCATGACAGGGCTAGAGACCCAGTACTCC. Translating gives CATSMTGLETQYS.